This is a list of T cell receptor beta chains from one sample in a study of type 1 regulatory T cells. These receptors' targets are unknown. TCRdb re-analysed the reads in MiXCR, keeping a single row per CDR3 protein. The repertoire holds 70,000 or so distinct CDR3 sequences, with less than 25% as singletons. Material for sequencing was cultured type 1 regulatory T (Tr1) cells, either the whole culture or a sorted fraction (not recorded which). These receptors originate from a human donor in good health. Each CDR3 is given with its conserved first and last residue. A D gene is named only where the DNA matches it firmly. Size is stated for part of the rows, as once, few or many counts, or as a class when the clone is expanded.

CDR3	DNA	size	D	J	V
CSARQLAGIQYF	TGCAGTGCAAGACAACTGGCCGGCATTCAGTACTTC	many	.	TRBJ2-4	TRBV20-1
CASSPLAASPLHF	TGTGCCAGCTCACCACTGGCGGCGTCACCCCTCCACTTT	few	.	TRBJ1-6	TRBV18
CSVARAPGYGYTF	TGCAGCGTTGCAAGGGCTCCGGGCTATGGCTACACCTTC	.	.	TRBJ1-2	TRBV29-1
CASSLTGGWGTQYF	TGTGCCAGCAGTTTGACAGGGGGCTGGGGGACCCAGTACTTC	.	TRBD1	TRBJ2-5	TRBV27
CASSLDITEAFF	TGTGCCAGCAGCTTAGACATCACTGAAGCTTTCTTT	many	.	TRBJ1-1	TRBV7-9
CASRKDGDQPQHF	TGTGCCAGCAGAAAGGATGGCGATCAGCCCCAGCATTTT	.	.	TRBJ1-5	TRBV12-3/TRBV12-4
CASSYSYSYEQYF	TGTGCCAGCAGTTACTCGTACTCCTACGAGCAGTACTTC	few	.	TRBJ2-7	TRBV6-2/TRBV6-3
CASSLVRGRGETQYF	TGTGCCAGCAGCTTGGTCAGGGGGCGCGGAGAGACCCAGTACTTC	few	TRBD1	TRBJ2-5	TRBV7-6
CASSLHSSGANVLTF	TGCGCCAGCAGCCTGCACAGCTCTGGGGCCAACGTCCTGACTTTC	few	.	TRBJ2-6	TRBV5-1
CSVEPTATYGYTF	TGCAGCGTTGAGCCGACGGCTACATATGGCTACACCTTC	.	.	TRBJ1-2	TRBV29-1
CASSPQGILSYNEQFF	TGTGCCAGCTCACCTCAGGGGATCCTTTCCTACAATGAGCAGTTCTTC	.	.	TRBJ2-1	TRBV7-3
CASSPKGGDEKLFF	TGTGCCAGCTCACCGAAAGGGGGCGATGAAAAACTGTTTTTT	.	TRBD1	TRBJ1-4	TRBV7-8
CASSGTRASETQYF	TGTGCCAGCAGTGGGACGAGGGCATCAGAGACCCAGTACTTC	many	.	TRBJ2-5	TRBV12-3/TRBV12-4
CASSLLRQRDTEAFF	TGTGCCAGCAGTTTACTCCGGCAGAGGGACACTGAAGCTTTCTTT	.	.	TRBJ1-1	TRBV12-3/TRBV12-4
CSASPNRDSGNTIYF	TGCAGTGCTAGCCCCAACAGAGACTCTGGAAACACCATATATTTT	.	.	TRBJ1-3	TRBV20-1
CASSLNQGTQETQYF	TGTGCCAGCAGCTTAAATCAGGGGACGCAAGAGACCCAGTACTTC	few	.	TRBJ2-5	TRBV7-2
CASSLGTANTGELFF	TGCGCCAGCAGCTTGGGGACAGCTAACACCGGGGAGCTGTTTTTT	few	.	TRBJ2-2	TRBV5-1
CATSRDIGQPPSPLHF	TGTGCCACCAGCAGAGATATCGGGCAGCCGCCCTCACCCCTCCACTTT	.	.	TRBJ1-6	TRBV15
CASSLGQGETQYF	TGTGCCAGCAGCCTGGGACAGGGGGAGACCCAGTACTTC	.	TRBD1	TRBJ2-5	TRBV7-2
CASSPRGTGGPTDTQYF	TGTGCCAGCAGTCCCCGCGGGACAGGGGGCCCCACAGATACGCAGTATTTT	.	TRBD1	TRBJ2-3	TRBV27
CSAADWLGTDTQYF	TGCAGTGCTGCGGACTGGCTGGGCACAGATACGCAGTATTTT	many	.	TRBJ2-3	TRBV20-1
CASSIYRGPGQPQHF	TGTGCCAGTAGTATCTACAGGGGGCCCGGTCAGCCCCAGCATTTT	.	TRBD1	TRBJ1-5	TRBV19
CASRLWTGADEKLFF	TGCGCCAGCAGGCTATGGACAGGGGCTGATGAAAAACTGTTTTTT	.	TRBD1	TRBJ1-4	TRBV5-1
CASSEAQGTGELFF	TGTGCCAGCAGTGAAGCGCAGGGTACCGGGGAGCTGTTTTTT	few	.	TRBJ2-2	TRBV6-1
CASSRTPGTNSYEQYF	TGCGCCAGCAGCAGAACGCCCGGGACTAACTCCTACGAGCAGTACTTC	many	TRBD2	TRBJ2-7	TRBV5-1
CASSPPGNPYEQYF	TGTGCCAGCTCACCACCTGGAAATCCCTACGAGCAGTACTTC	.	.	TRBJ2-7	TRBV18
CASSPIATTYEQYF	TGTGCCAGCTCACCCATAGCGACGACCTACGAGCAGTACTTC	.	.	TRBJ2-7	TRBV18
CASSPRTGGFYGYTF	TGTGCCAGCAGCCCCCGGACAGGGGGCTTCTATGGCTACACCTTC	few	TRBD1	TRBJ1-2	TRBV7-2
CASSDGQIGGYTF	TGTGCCAGCAGTGACGGACAGATCGGTGGCTACACCTTC	.	.	TRBJ1-2	TRBV6-1
CASRRDRDTDTQYF	TGTGCCAGCAGACGTGACAGGGACACAGATACGCAGTATTTT	.	TRBD1	TRBJ2-3	TRBV27
CSVGTWNTEAFF	TGCAGCGTGGGGACCTGGAACACTGAAGCTTTCTTT	.	.	TRBJ1-1	TRBV29-1
CSALPRPGADEQFF	TGCAGTGCATTGCCCCGTCCGGGGGCCGATGAGCAGTTCTTC	few	.	TRBJ2-1	TRBV20-1
CASSLAPRRVDEQFF	TGTGCCAGCAGCTTAGCACCCCGCCGGGTGGATGAGCAGTTCTTC	once	.	TRBJ2-1	TRBV7-2
CSARDRWTERTGEQYF	TGCAGTGCTAGAGATCGGTGGACGGAGCGGACCGGTGAGCAGTACTTC	few	.	TRBJ2-7	TRBV20-1
CASSYAREQYF	TGTGCCAGCAGTTACGCCAGAGAGCAGTACTTC	few	.	TRBJ2-7	TRBV6-6